This T cell receptor beta chain was identified during a study of T cell responses to AZD1222 COVID-19 vaccine (dated by TCRdb to 2020 to 2022). Background for the entire study: Because spike-specific TCR depth and breadth did not differ between the two schedules, AZD1222 recipients who got a second dose at roughly 4 weeks were pooled with those who got a second dose at roughly 12 weeks. Trial participants were enrolled into age subgroups of 18-55, 56-69 and 70-plus years, which contained approximately 150, 28 and 58 TCR-sequenced participants, respectively. A total of 233 trial participants underwent TCR sequencing, of whom some 200 had received two doses of AZD1222 and some 25 had received two doses of the MenACWY control vaccine. Points the paper makes about the study in general: Most participants were white British and females outnumbered males, and the authors suggested that clonal diversity may have been underestimated. In the small 56-69-year group, the increase in depth fell short of significance, most likely because of low power. The vaccine-associated CD4 TCRs covered the entire spike protein, and the dominant responses fell in regions 160-218 and 743-854. Reportedly, almost half of the unique spike-specific TCRs recognized epitopes lying outside the regions that are mutated in the B.1.351 and B.1.1.7 variants. Only six or seven AZD1222 recipients were SARS-CoV-2 seropositive at baseline, limiting conclusions about previously exposed vaccinees. Because no day 14 peak-response samples were available, the repertoires could be characterized only after the peak T cell response. Spike-specific TCR breadth and depth rose significantly after two AZD1222 doses compared with day 0 and with MenACWY recipients.

The sample's time point label, in plain terms: baseline before first vaccination. Vaccinee samples were obtained from the UK trials COV001 and COV002, which included a single-blind randomized controlled phase 2/3 trial of AZD1222 (ChAdOx1 nCoV-19) in healthy adults. For TCRbeta chain sequencing, PBMC samples from trial participants were taken at day 0 and at day 28 after the second dose. The CDR3 regions of human TCRbeta chains were analyzed by immunosequencing. The paper's processing steps were these. Repertoire TCRs were matched against a reference library of SARS-CoV-2-specific TCRs generated with the MIRA antigen-specificity platform. Breadth meant the fraction of unique TCRs that were SARS-CoV-2-associated, whereas depth meant the fraction of total T cells that were SARS-CoV-2-associated. Using the MIRA data, every spike-specific TCR was mapped to the spike region that the TCR reacted to and assigned to either a CD4 or a CD8 class. Log10-transformed breadth and depth values were compared by one-way ANOVA with Sidak's multiple comparisons tests. This immuneACCESS table, as held by TCRdb, lists in-frame sequences with V and J called but not all clones. Of the missing ones, under half trace to an unresolved V gene in checked studies; the others have no known cause. V, J and clone size derive from that table, while D and trimming were established from the DNA sequence. A total of 150,000 to 200,000 clones appear in this sample, roughly nine tenths of them only once. 1.5% to 2% of the sample lies in the top ten.

CDR1 and CDR2 are drawn from the germline V gene: SGHTA, FQGTGA. Trimming costs V 2 bases and J 4 bases, and their ends lie 14 bases apart. From its cysteine to its phenylalanine, the CDR3 spans 15 amino acids. This entry keeps only the CDR3 DNA: 45 bases, framed from base 1. A word on this clone: Its antigen is still unknown. No clone much larger than this one lies a single base away; base qualities are absent.

Here the chain combines TRBV7-3 and TRBJ2-5; TRBD2 is perhaps the D gene, given 7 matching bases. Sequenced material: peripheral blood, taken on day 0 of AZD1222 vaccination. The receptor comes from an adult in good health. The CDR3 here reads CASSLGGADSETQYF. The bases are TGTGCCAGCAGCTTAGGGGGGGCGGATTCAGAGACCCAGTACTTC. Extended through the reference TRBV7-3 and TRBJ2-5 proteins, this CDR3 yields the full variable domain: GAGVSQTPSNKVTEKGKYVELRCDPISGHTALYWYRQSLGQGPEFLIYFQGTGAADDSGLPNDRFFAVRPEGSVSTLKIQRTERGDSAVYLCASSLGGADSETQYFGPGTRLLVL.